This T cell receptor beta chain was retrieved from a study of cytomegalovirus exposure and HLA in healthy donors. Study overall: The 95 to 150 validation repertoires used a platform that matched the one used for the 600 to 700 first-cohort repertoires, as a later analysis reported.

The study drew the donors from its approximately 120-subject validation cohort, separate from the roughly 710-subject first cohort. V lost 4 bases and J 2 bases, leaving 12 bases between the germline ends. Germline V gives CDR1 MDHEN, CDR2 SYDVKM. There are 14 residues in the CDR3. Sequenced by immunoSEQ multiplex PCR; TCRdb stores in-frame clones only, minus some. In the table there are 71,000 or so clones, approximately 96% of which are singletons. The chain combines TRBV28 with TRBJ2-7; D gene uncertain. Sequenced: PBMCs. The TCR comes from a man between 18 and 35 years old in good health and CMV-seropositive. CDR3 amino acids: CASSSLVPTYEQYF. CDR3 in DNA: TGTGCCAGCAGTTCATTAGTTCCCACCTACGAGCAGTACTTC.